This T cell receptor beta chain was identified during a study of blood T cell repertoires in COVID-19. Whole-study context: Sites in the United States, Italy and Spain provided acute and convalescent COVID-19 samples. T cells, B-cell-depleted T cells, or PBMCs provided the cDNA or gDNA that served as material.

In the authors' workflow: Reference gene primer amplification yielded estimated nucleated cell counts. The data were produced by immunoSEQ multiplex PCR, yet TCRdb's version contains in-frame clones alone and is incomplete. V, J and clone size reflect that table, while D and trimming were determined from the DNA. This sample carries 100,000 to 120,000 clones, 80% to 90% of them seen once, and the ten largest clones take 2% to 3%. This CDR3 contains 12 residues. Germline V lookup: CDR1 SNHLY, CDR2 FYNNEI. The V end was cut by 5 bases, the J end by 5 bases, with 9 bases between. The receptor was derived from a human donor in a cohort sampled during active COVID-19. The rearrangement joins TRBV2 to TRBJ1-1; no clear D gene. The sequenced sample was peripheral blood. The CDR3 DNA follows: TGTGCCAGCAGTACACGAGGGACTGAAGCTTTCTTT. This sequence encodes CASSTRGTEAFF.